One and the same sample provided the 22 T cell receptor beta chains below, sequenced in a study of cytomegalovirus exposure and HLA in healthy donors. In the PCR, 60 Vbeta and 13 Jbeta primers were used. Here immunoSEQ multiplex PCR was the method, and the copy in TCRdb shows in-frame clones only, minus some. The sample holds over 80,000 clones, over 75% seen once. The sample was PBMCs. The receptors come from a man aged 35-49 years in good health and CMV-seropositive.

This CDR3 is CASSLAGAYEQYF. In DNA, the CDR3 is TGTGCCAGCAGCTTAGCCGGAGCCTACGAGCAGTACTTC. This chain uses TRBV7-9 with TRBJ2-7; no firm D call. The CDR3 runs 13 residues. Germline-derived CDR1 and CDR2 are SEHNR and FQNEAQ (reference sequence). The ends were cut back, 0 bases at V and 2 bases at J, with 5 bases in the middle.

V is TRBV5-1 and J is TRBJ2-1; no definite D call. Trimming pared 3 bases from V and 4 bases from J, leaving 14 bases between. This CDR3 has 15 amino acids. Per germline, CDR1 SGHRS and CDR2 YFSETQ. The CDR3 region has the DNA TGCGCCAGCAGCTCCATTCTGCCCGCGTACAATGAGCAGTTCTTC. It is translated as CASSSILPAYNEQFF.

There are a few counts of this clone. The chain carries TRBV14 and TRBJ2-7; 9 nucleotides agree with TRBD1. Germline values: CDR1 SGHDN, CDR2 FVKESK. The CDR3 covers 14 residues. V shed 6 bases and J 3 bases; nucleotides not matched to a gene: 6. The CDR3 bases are TGTGCCAGCAGTCGACAGGGGGGGGTCTACGAGCAGTACTTC. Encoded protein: CASSRQGGVYEQYF.

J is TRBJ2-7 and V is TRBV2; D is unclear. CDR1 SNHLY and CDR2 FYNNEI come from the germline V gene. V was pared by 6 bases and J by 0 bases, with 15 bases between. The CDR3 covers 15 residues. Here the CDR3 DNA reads TGTGCCAGCAGAGCCGAACAGACACCCTCCTACGAGCAGTACTTC. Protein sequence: CASRAEQTPSYEQYF.

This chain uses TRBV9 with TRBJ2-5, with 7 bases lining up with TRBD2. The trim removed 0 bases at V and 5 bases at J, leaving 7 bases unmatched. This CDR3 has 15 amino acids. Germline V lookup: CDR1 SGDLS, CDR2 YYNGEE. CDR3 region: CASSVEAGVRETQYF. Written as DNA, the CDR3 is TGTGCCAGCAGCGTAGAGGCGGGAGTTCGGGAGACCCAGTACTTC.

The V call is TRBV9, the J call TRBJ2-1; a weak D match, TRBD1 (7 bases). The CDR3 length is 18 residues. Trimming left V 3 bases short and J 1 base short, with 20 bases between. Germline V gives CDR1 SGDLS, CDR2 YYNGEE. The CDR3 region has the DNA TGTGCCAGCAGCGGCCGGACAGGAGGGATGGTATCCTACAATGAGCAGTTCTTC. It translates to CASSGRTGGMVSYNEQFF.

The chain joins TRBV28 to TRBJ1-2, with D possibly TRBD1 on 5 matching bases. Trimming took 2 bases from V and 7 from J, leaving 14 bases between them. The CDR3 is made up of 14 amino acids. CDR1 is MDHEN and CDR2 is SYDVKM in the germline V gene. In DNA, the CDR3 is TGTGCCAGCAGTTTAGGGGGGATCGGGTTTGGCTACACCTTC. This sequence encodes CASSLGGIGFGYTF.

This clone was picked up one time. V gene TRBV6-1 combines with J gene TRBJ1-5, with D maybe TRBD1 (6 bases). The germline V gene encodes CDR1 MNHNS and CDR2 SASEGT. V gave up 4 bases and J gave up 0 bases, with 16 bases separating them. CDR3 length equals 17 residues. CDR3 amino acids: CASSVGGGVNSNQPQHF. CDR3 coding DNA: TGTGCCAGCAGTGTGGGAGGGGGAGTGAATAGCAATCAGCCCCAGCATTTT.

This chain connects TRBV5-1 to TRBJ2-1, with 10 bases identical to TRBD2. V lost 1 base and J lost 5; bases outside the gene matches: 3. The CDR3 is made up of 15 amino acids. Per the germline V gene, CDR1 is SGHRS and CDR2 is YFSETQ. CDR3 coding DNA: TGCGCCAGCAGCTTGTTGCTAGCGGGAGACAATGAGCAGTTCTTC. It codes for CASSLLLAGDNEQFF.

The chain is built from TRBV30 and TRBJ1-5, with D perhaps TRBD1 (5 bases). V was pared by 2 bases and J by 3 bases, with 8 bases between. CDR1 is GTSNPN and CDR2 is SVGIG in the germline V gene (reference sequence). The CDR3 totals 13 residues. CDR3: CAWSKGSNQPQHF. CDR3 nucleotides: TGTGCCTGGAGTAAGGGGTCCAATCAGCCCCAGCATTTT.

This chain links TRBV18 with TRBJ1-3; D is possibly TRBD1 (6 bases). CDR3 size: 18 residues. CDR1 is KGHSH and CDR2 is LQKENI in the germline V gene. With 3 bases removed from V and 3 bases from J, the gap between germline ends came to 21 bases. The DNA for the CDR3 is TGTGCCAGCTCACCTGATTTCAGGGGATTCGCTCGTGGAAACACCATATATTTT. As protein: CASSPDFRGFARGNTIYF.

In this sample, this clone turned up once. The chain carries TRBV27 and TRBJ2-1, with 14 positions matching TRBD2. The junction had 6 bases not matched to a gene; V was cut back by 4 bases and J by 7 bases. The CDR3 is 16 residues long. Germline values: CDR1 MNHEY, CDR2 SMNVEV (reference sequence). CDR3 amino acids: CASSSRTSGRWNEQFF. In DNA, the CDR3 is TGTGCCAGCAGTTCCAGGACTAGCGGGAGGTGGAATGAGCAGTTCTTC.

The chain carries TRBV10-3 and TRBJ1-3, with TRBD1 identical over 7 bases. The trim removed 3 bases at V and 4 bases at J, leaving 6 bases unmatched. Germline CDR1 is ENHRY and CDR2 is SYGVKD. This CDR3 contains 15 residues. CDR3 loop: CAISDEGAGGNTIYF. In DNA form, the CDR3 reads TGTGCCATCAGTGATGAGGGGGCGGGAGGAAACACCATATATTTT.

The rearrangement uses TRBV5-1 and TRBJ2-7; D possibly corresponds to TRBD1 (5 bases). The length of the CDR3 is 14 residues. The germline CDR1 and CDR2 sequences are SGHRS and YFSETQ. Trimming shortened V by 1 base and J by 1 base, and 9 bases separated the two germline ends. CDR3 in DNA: TGCGCCAGCAGCTTGACAGGACATTCCTACGAGCAGTACTTC. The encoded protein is CASSLTGHSYEQYF.

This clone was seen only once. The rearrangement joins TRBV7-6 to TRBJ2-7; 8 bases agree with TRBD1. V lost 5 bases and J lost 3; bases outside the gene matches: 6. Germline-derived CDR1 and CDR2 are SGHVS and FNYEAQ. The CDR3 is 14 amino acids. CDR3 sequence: CASSTGDRIYEQYF. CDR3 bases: TGTGCCAGCAGCACCGGGGACAGGATCTACGAGCAGTACTTC.

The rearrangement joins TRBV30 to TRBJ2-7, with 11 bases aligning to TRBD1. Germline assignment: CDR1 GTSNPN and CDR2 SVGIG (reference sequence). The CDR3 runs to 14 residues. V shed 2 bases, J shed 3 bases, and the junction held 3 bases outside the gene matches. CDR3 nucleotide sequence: TGTGCCTGGAGTCCCGGGACAGGGGGCTACGAGCAGTACTTC. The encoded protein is CAWSPGTGGYEQYF.

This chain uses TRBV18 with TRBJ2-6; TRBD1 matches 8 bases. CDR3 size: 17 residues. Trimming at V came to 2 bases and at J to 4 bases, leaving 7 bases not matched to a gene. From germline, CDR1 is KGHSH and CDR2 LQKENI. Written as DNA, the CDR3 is TGTGCCAGCTCACCATCGACAGGGGCGTCGGGGGCCAACGTCCTGACTTTC. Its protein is CASSPSTGASGANVLTF.

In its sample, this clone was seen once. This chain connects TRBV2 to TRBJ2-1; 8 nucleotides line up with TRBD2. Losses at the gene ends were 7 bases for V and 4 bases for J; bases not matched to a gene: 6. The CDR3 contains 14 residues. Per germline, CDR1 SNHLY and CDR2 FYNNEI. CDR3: CASTSAGDYNEQFF. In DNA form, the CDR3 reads TGTGCCAGCACCTCAGCGGGAGATTACAATGAGCAGTTCTTC.

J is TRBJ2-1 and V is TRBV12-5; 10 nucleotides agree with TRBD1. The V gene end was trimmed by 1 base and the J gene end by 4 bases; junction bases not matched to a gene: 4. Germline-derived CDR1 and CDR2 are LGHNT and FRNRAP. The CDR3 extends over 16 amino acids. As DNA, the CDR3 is TGTGCTAGTGGTTTGGGGACAGGGGGTATTTACAATGAGCAGTTCTTC. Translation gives CASGLGTGGIYNEQFF.

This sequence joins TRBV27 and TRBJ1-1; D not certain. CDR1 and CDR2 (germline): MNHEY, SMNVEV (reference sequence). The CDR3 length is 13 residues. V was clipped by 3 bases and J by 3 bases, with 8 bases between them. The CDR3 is CASSFLGDTEAFF. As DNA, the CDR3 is TGTGCCAGCAGTTTCCTGGGAGACACTGAAGCTTTCTTT.

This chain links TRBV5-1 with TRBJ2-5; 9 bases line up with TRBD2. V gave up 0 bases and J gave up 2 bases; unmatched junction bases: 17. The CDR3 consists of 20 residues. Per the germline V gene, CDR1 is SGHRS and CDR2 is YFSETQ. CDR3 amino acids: CASSLVPYSGRGAPQETQYF. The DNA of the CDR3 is TGCGCCAGCAGCTTGGTCCCATATAGCGGGAGAGGGGCACCTCAAGAGACCCAGTACTTC.

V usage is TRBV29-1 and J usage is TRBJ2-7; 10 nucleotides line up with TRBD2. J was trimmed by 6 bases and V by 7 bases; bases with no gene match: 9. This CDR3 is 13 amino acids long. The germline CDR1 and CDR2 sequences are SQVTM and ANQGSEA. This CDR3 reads CSGVLAGVGEQYF. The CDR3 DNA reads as TGCAGCGGTGTCCTAGCGGGAGTTGGCGAGCAGTACTTC.